This record concerns one T cell receptor beta chain sequence. The data belong to a study of cytomegalovirus exposure and HLA in healthy donors. Germline CDR1 and CDR2: SGHTA and FQGTGA. V gave up 5 bases and J gave up 2 bases, with 9 bases separating them. The CDR3 has 13 amino acids. Both 60 Vbeta primers and 13 Jbeta primers went into the PCR. The assay was immunoSEQ multiplex PCR, and TCRdb's table has in-frame clones only and misses some. The data hold 300,000 or so clones, with approximately 84% observed a single time. The origin of this receptor is a woman aged 40 to 50 in good health and CMV-seropositive. Sequencing was performed on PBMCs. The chain employs TRBV7-3 and TRBJ1-1; tentative D call: TRBD1 (6 bases). CDR3 nucleotides: TGTGCCAGCAGCGAACAGGGAAACACTGAAGCTTTCTTT. Encoded protein: CASSEQGNTEAFF.